This T cell receptor beta chain derives from a study of CD8 T cells in acute hepatitis C reinfection (dated by TCRdb to the early 2020s). The study in broad terms: The study profiled the TCRbeta repertoire of CD8+ T cells specific for the HCV NS3-1073 epitope during acute infection and after viral clearance. Paired acute and follow-up samples were contributed by four spontaneous resolvers.

What the research found in general, with its limitations: All groups preferentially used the TRBV04 and TRBV06 gene families, and overrepresentation in the naive pool did not explain this preferential usage. Diversity in the NS3-1073 specific repertoires was high, and no significant differences in diversity emerged among acute resolver, follow-up resolver and acute chronic samples. Follow-up repertoires were not available for chronically infected subjects, because NS3-1073 specific cells were too rare to be sorted. About a dozen public clonotypes were found regardless of outcome, and V04-02/J02-02 was used by one public clonotype. Because bulk sequencing covered only the TCRbeta chain, the alphabeta pairing of public clonotypes could not be determined. CDR3 sequences shared with other epitopes were rare, and differing sequencing approaches may have limited exact matching.

Genomic DNA was extracted from the FACS-sorted cells, and the TCRbeta chains were sequenced by the commercial immunoSEQ service. Concerning the study's data processing: Repertoire data were analyzed with ImmunoSEQ Analyzer software v3.0 and R v3.5.1. Sequences containing stop codons or out-of-frame rearrangements were removed, so only productive rearrangements were analyzed. The sequencing provider supplied the Simpson diversity, Shannon entropy, CDR3 length and nucleotide addition metrics. Clonotypes were categorized by frequency as dominant, sub-dominant, low or lowest abundance, and clonotypes below 0.1% were excluded from most analyses. A CDR3 amino acid clonotype was called public if the clonotype appeared in at least two subjects at a cumulative frequency of at least 0.5%. Drawn from immuneACCESS, this table holds only the in-frame rearrangements with V and J called that TCRdb kept. Clones are partly lost; checked studies trace under half to an unresolved V gene and leave the rest unexplained. Clonal size and the V and J genes are those of that table, whereas D and trimming came from the DNA. Present in this sample are approximately 41,000 clones, approximately 87% of which were seen just once. The ten largest clones represent roughly 0.46% of the sample.

V lost 6 bases and J lost 0 bases; the stretch between them is 16 bases long. CDR1 and CDR2 are drawn from the germline V gene: SGHRS, YFSETQ. Measured from the cysteine to the phenylalanine, the CDR3 is 15 residues long. Kept here is only the CDR3 DNA, which spans 45 bases and is read in frame from base 1. Read against the paper, the sample's time point label means: naive CD8 control sorted from an acute-time-point sample. Enrolled in the Montreal Hepatitis C Cohort (HEPCO) in Canada, the donors were people who inject drugs, and these donors were followed every 3 months. Acute primary HCV infection was defined as a positive HCV RNA or antibody test that came after a negative test within the prior 24 weeks. Antibodies against CD3, CD8 and CD45RO were used for surface staining, and dead cells were excluded with an aqua fixable dye. The cohort also included about 6 subjects who developed chronic infection, defined as HCV RNA positivity at 24 weeks. Frozen stocks of peripheral blood mononuclear cells were first thawed, after which negative isolation of CD8+ T cells was carried out using the MACS CD8+ T cell Isolation Kit. Cells were sorted on a BD FACSAria II cell sorter.

Of note for this clone: Its specific antigen is unknown. Qualities for individual bases were not recorded, and no much larger clone is one base off.

This TCR was recovered from a young man with chronic hepatitis C. The chain uses TRBV5-1 and TRBJ2-7; 6 matching bases give a weak D call of TRBD2. The sample taken for sequencing was naive CD8+ T cells from PBMCs. The cell subset or site label for this specimen denotes: sorted total naive CD45RO-negative CD8+ T cells. This receptor has the CDR3 CASKLGGSPSYEQYF. The DNA sequence is given as TGCGCCAGCAAGCTTGGGGGGTCCCCCTCCTACGAGCAGTACTTC.